This T cell receptor (beta chain) was captured by sequencing in a study of metastatic and nonmetastatic thyroid tumors. Across the study: For malignant and benign thyroid patients, tumor or nodule tissue and blood were the sources whose repertoires were compared. Study findings and constraints: Malignant thyroid tumors reportedly had TCR beta diversity that was significantly higher than in benign nodules, in blood and tumor.

Among the patients, none had received any treatment before thyroid surgery. In the original analysis: Between-group CDR3 differences, defined by clinicopathological status, yielded a distant-metastasis classifier for papillary thyroid cancer. TCRdb re-called the PCR reads through MiXCR. These V and J calls are TCRdb output, not the study's own analysis. Found here are over 55,000 clones, 25% to 35% of them singletons; the top ten hold around a sixth. In its sample, this clone was seen a few times. Its antigen is unidentified. The length of the CDR3 is 17 residues. Germline V lookup: CDR1 LNHNV, CDR2 YYDKDF (reference sequence). Trimming shortened V by 1 base and J by 1 base, and 13 bases separated the two germline ends.

The V call is TRBV15, the J call TRBJ2-2; no clear D gene. The sample comprised blood. This sequence was found in a female donor with papillary thyroid cancer or a benign thyroid nodule (not recorded which). Some clones in this sample may be carry-over from other donors' samples. This CDR3 is CATSRGSALENTGELFF. In DNA, the CDR3 is TGTGCCACCAGCAGAGGGTCCGCATTGGAGAACACCGGGGAGCTGTTTTTT.